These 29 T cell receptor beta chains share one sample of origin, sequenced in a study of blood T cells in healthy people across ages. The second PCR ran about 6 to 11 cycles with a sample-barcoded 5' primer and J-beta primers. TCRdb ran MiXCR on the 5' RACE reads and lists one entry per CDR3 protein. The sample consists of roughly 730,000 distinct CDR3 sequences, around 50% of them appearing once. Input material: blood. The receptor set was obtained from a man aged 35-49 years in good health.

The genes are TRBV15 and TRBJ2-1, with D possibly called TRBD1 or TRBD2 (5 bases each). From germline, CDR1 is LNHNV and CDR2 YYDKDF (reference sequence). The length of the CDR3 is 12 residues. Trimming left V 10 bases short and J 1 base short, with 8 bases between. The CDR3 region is CAIEGSYNEQFF. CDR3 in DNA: TGTGCCATTGAGGGGTCCTACAATGAGCAGTTCTTC.

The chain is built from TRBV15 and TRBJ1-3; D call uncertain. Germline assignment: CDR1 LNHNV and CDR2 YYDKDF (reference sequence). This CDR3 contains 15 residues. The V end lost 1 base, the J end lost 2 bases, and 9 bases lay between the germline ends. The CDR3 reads CATSRAGRPGNTIYF. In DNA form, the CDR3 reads TGTGCCACCAGCAGAGCCGGTCGGCCTGGAAACACCATATATTTT. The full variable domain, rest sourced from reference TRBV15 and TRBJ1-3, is DAMVIQNPRYQVTQFGKPVTLSCSQTLNHNVMYWYQQKSSQAPKLLFHYYDKDFNNEADTPDNFQSRRPNTSFCFLDIRSPGLGDTAMYLCATSRAGRPGNTIYFGEGSWLTVV.

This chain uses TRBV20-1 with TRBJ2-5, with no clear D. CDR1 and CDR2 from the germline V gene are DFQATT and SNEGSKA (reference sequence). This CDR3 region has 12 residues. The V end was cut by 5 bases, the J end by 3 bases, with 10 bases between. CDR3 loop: CSAYGQKETQYF. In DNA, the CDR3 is TGCAGTGCTTACGGTCAGAAAGAGACCCAGTACTTC.

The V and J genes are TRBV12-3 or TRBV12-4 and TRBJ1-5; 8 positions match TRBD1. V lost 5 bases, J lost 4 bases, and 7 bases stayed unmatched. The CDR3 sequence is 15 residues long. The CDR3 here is CASSPTGGGNQPQHF. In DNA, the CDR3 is TGTGCCAGCAGTCCTACAGGGGGAGGAAATCAGCCCCAGCATTTT.

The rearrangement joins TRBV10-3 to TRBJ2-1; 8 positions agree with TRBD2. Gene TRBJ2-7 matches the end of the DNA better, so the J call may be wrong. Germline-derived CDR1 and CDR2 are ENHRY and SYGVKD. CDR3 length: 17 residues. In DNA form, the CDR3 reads TGTGCCATCAGTGACTCGCCGACTAGCGTGGGCTACAATGAGCAGTACTTC. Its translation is CAISDSPTSVGYNEQYF.

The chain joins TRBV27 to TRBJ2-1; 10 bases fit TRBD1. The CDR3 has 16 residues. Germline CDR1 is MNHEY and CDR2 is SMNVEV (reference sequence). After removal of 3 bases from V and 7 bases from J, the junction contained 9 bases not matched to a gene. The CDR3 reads CASSLPTGQGNNEQFF. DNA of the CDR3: TGTGCCAGCAGTTTGCCTACGGGACAGGGGAATAATGAGCAGTTCTTC.

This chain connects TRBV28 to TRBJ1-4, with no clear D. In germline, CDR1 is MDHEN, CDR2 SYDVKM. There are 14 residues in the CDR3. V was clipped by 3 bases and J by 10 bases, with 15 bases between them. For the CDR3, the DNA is TGTGCCAGCAGTTTTAGACATAAAACCGGAAAACTGTTTTTT. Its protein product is CASSFRHKTGKLFF.

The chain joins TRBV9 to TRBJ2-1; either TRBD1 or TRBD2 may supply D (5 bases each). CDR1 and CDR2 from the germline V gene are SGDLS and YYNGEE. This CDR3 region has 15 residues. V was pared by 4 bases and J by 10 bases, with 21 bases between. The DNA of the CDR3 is TGTGCCAGCAGCCAAGCCGGGACCCAAGGTGGAGAGCAGTTCTTC. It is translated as CASSQAGTQGGEQFF.

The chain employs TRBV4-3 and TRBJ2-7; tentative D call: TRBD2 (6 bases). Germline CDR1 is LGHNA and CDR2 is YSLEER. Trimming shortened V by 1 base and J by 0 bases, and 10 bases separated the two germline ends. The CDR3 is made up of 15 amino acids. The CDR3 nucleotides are TGCGCCAGCAGCCAAGTTCGGGGGAGCTCCTACGAGCAGTACTTC. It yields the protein CASSQVRGSSYEQYF.

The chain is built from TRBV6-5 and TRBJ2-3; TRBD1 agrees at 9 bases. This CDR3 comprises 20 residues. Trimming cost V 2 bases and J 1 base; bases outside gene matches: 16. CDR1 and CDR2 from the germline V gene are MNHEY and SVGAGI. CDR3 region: CASSYHGTGPSPRRTDTQYF. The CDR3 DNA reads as TGTGCCAGCAGTTACCACGGGACAGGGCCTTCACCCCGTCGCACAGATACGCAGTATTTT.

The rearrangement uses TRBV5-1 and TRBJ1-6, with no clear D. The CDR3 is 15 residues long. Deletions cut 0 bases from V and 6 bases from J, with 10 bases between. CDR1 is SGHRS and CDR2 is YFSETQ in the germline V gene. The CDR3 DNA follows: TGCGCCAGCAGCTTGGCATCGGACCCTAATTCACCCCTCCACTTT. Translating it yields CASSLASDPNSPLHF. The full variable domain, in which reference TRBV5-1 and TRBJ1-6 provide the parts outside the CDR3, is KAGVTQTPRYLIKTRGQQVTLSCSPISGHRSVSWYQQTPGQGLQFLFEYFSETQRNKGNFPGRFSGRQFSNSRSEMNVSTLELGDSALYLCASSLASDPNSPLHFGNGTRLTVT.

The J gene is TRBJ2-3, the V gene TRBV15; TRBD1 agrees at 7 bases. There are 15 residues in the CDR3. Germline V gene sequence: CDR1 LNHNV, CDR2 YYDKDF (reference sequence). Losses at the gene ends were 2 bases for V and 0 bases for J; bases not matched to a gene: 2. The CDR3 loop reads CATSRRQGSTDTQYF. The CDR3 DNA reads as TGTGCCACCAGCAGACGACAGGGAAGCACAGATACGCAGTATTTT.

The CDR3 nucleotides are TGTGCCAGCAGCTTGGGACCAGCGGGCAGGTTGAATGAAAAACTGTTTTTT. Translation: CASSLGPAGRLNEKLFF. The gene calls are TRBV5-5 and TRBJ1-4; D is unresolved. Germline V gives CDR1 SGHKS, CDR2 YYEKEE (reference sequence). This CDR3 spans 17 amino acids. Trimming stripped 0 bases from V and 5 bases from J, with 17 bases between.

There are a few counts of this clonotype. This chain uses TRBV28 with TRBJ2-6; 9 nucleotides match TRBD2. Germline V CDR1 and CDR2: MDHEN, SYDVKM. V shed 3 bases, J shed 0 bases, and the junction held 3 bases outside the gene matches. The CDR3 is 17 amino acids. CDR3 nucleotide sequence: TGTGCCAGCAGTTTTGGGACTAGCTTCTCTGGGGCCAACGTCCTGACTTTC. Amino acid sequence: CASSFGTSFSGANVLTF.

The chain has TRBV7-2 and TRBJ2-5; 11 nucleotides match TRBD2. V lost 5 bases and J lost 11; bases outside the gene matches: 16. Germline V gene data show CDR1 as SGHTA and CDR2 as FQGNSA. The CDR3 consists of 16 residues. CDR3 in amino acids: CASSPSGTSGYNEQYF. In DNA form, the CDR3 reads TGTGCCAGCAGCCCTTCGGGGACTAGCGGTTACAATGAGCAGTACTTC. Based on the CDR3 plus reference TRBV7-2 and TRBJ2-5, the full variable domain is GAGVSQSPSNKVTEKGKDVELRCDPISGHTALYWYRQSLGQGLEFLIYFQGNSAPDKSGLPSDRFSAERTGGSVSTLTIQRTQQEDSAVYLCASSPSGTSGYNEQYFGPGTRLLVL.

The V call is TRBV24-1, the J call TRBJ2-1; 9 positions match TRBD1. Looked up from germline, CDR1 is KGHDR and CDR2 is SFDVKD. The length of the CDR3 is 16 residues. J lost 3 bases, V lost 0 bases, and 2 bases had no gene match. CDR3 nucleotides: TGTGCCACCAGTGATTTGACAGGGGGCCGCTACAATGAGCAGTTCTTC. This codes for CATSDLTGGRYNEQFF.

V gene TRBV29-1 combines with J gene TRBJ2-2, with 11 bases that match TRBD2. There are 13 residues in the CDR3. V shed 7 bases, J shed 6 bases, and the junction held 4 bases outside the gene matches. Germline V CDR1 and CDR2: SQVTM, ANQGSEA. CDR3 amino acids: CSGLAGGAGELFF. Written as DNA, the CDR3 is TGCAGCGGGCTAGCGGGAGGAGCCGGGGAGCTGTTTTTT.

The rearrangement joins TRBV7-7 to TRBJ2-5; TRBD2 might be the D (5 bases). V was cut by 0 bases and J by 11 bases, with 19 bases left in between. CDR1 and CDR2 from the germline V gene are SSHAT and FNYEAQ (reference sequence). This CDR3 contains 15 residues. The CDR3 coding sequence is TGTGCCAGCAGCTTAGCGCTGGGAGCCCACAATGAGCAGTACTTC. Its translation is CASSLALGAHNEQYF.

CDR3 nucleotide sequence: TGCGCCAGCAGCTCCGGACTAGCGGGAGGAATAAGAAGCACAGATACGCAGTATTTT. It encodes CASSSGLAGGIRSTDTQYF. This sequence joins TRBV5-1 and TRBJ2-3, with 14 bases that match TRBD2. There are 19 residues in the CDR3. V lost 3 bases and J lost 0; bases outside the gene matches: 9. Germline-derived CDR1 and CDR2 are SGHRS and YFSETQ.

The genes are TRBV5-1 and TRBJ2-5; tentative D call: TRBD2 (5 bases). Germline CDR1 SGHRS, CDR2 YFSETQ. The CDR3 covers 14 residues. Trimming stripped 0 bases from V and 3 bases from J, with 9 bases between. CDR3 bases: TGCGCCAGCAGCTTGGGGACTTTAAAAGAGACCCAGTACTTC. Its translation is CASSLGTLKETQYF.

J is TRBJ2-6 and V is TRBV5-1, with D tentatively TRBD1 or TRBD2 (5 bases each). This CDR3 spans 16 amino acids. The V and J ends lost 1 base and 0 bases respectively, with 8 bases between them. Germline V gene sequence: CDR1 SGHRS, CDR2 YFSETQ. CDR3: CASSLSGTSGANVLTF. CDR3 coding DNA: TGCGCCAGCAGCTTGTCAGGGACCTCTGGGGCCAACGTCCTGACTTTC.

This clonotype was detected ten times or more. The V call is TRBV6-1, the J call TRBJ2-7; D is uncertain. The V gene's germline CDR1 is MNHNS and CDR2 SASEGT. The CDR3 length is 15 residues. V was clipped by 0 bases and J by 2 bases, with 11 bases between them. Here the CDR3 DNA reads TGTGCCAGCAGTGAAGCCGTCGGCATACCCTACGAGCAGTACTTC. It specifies CASSEAVGIPYEQYF.

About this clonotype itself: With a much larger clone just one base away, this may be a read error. Written as DNA, the CDR3 is TGTGCCAGCAGCCGAGGGGGACTACCAAACTATGGCTACACCTTC. Translated: CASSRGGLPNYGYTF. The V gene is TRBV3-1, the J gene TRBJ1-2; tentatively, D is TRBD1 (6 bases). Trimming removed 4 bases from V and 2 bases from J, with 14 bases in between. This CDR3 spans 15 amino acids. Germline lookup yields CDR1 LGHDT and CDR2 YNNKEL (reference sequence).

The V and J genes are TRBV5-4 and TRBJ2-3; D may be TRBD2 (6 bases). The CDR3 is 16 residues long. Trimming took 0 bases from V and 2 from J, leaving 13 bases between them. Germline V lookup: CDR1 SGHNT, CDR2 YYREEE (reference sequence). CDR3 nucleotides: TGTGCCAGCAGCTTGGACCTAGGGACTTCCACAGATACGCAGTATTTT. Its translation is CASSLDLGTSTDTQYF.

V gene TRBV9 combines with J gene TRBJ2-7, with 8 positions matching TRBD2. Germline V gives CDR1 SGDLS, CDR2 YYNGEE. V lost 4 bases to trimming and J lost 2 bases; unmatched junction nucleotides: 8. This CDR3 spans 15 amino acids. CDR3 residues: CASSPGSGNPYEQYF. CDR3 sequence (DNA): TGTGCCAGCAGCCCCGGTAGCGGGAACCCCTACGAGCAGTACTTC.

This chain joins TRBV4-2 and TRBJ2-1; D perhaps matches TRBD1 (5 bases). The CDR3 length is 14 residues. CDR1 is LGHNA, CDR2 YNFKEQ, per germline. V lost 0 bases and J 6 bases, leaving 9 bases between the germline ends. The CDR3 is CASSQDRVGNEQFF. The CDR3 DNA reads TGTGCCAGCAGCCAAGACAGGGTAGGCAATGAGCAGTTCTTC.

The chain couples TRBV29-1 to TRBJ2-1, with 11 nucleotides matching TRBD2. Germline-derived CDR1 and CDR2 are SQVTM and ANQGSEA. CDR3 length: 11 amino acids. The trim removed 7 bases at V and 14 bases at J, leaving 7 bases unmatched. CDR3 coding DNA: TGCAGCGCCGCCACTAGCGGGGGCAAGTTCTTC. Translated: CSAATSGGKFF.

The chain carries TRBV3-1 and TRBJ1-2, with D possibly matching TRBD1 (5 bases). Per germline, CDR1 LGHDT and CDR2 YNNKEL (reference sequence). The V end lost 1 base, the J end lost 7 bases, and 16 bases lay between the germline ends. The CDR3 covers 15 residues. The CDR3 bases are TGTGCCAGCAGCCAAGCTTTAAATGGAGGGACTGGCTACACCTTC. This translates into CASSQALNGGTGYTF.

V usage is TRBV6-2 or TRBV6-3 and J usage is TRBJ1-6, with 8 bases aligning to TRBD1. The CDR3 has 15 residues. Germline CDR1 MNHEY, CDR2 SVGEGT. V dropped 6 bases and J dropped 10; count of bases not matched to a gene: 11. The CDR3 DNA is TGTGCCAGCAGAGGGATCGACAGGGGTCGATCACCCCTCCACTTT. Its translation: CASRGIDRGRSPLHF.